Shown below are 19 T cell receptor beta chains from a single sample sequenced in a study of T-cell reconstitution after alpha-beta-depleted transplantation in children. Unique molecular identifiers were incorporated into the prepared TCRbeta library. TCRdb re-derived calls from the PCR reads in MiXCR, one entry per CDR3 protein. The table lists over 150,000 distinct CDR3 sequences, 6.6% of them singletons. Here the sequenced sample was PBMCs, taken before TCRalphabeta/CD19-depleted stem cell transplant. All receptors come from a boy aged 2 to 10 with acute lymphoblastic leukemia, due to receive a stem cell transplant.

This clonotype was detected many times. The genes are TRBV20-1 and TRBJ1-3, with D possibly matching TRBD1 (6 bases). Deletions cut 6 bases from V and 4 bases from J, with 13 bases between. The germline V gene has CDR1 DFQATT and CDR2 SNEGSKA (reference sequence). The CDR3 is 13 amino acids. The CDR3 region is CSAAQGFGNTIYF. CDR3 bases: TGCAGTGCAGCACAGGGTTTCGGAAACACCATATATTTT.

This rearrangement joins TRBV12-3 or TRBV12-4 to TRBJ2-7; no clear D. The CDR3 sequence is 14 residues long. The V end lost 0 bases, the J end lost 4 bases, and 10 bases lay between the germline ends. CDR3 in amino acids: CASSLAGRKYEQYF. The CDR3 DNA is TGTGCCAGCAGTTTAGCGGGAAGAAAGTACGAGCAGTACTTC.

V gene TRBV12-3 or TRBV12-4 combines with J gene TRBJ1-2; weak D call: TRBD1 (6 bases). CDR3 size: 14 residues. Trimming pared 7 bases from V and 1 base from J, leaving 13 bases between. The CDR3 DNA reads as TGTGCCAGCACCCCGGACAGAATTAACTATGGCTACACCTTC. Translated: CASTPDRINYGYTF.

Here the CDR3 reads CASSFLSGFYEQFF. The CDR3 bases are TGTGCCAGCTCATTTTTGAGTGGGTTCTATGAGCAGTTCTTC. The chain has TRBV18 and TRBJ2-1; no firm D call. Per germline, CDR1 KGHSH and CDR2 LQKENI. Trimming left V 5 bases short and J 8 bases short, with 16 bases between. This CDR3 contains 14 residues.

This clonotype occurred a few times. The chain carries TRBV30 and TRBJ2-1; D gene unclear. The germline V gene has CDR1 GTSNPN and CDR2 SVGIG (reference sequence). This CDR3 contains 15 residues. With 0 bases removed from V and 6 bases from J, the gap between germline ends came to 15 bases. CDR3 region: CAWSVIQRKSNEQFF. DNA for the CDR3: TGTGCCTGGAGTGTAATTCAGCGCAAGAGCAATGAGCAGTTCTTC. The full variable domain, completed using reference TRBV30 and TRBJ2-1, is SQTIHQWPATLVQPVGSPLSLECTVEGTSNPNLYWYRQAAGRGLQLLFYSVGIGQISSEVPQNLSASRPQDRQFILSSKKLLLSDSGFYLCAWSVIQRKSNEQFFGPGTRLTVL.

This clonotype was recorded at least ten times. The chain links TRBV5-5 to TRBJ2-1; D remains ambiguous. CDR3 length: 15 amino acids. Germline V CDR1 and CDR2: SGHKS, YYEKEE (reference sequence). Trimming left V 2 bases short and J 6 bases short, with 15 bases between. The CDR3 loop is CASSFLIGFANEQFF. Written as DNA, the CDR3 is TGTGCCAGCAGCTTCTTGATAGGGTTCGCCAATGAGCAGTTCTTC.

This clonotype was seen a few times. This sequence joins TRBV20-1 and TRBJ1-4; 7 bases agree with TRBD1. Trimming took 3 bases from V and 8 from J; bases not matched to a gene: 6. The CDR3 sequence is 13 residues long. Looked up from germline, CDR1 is DFQATT and CDR2 is SNEGSKA (reference sequence). The CDR3 nucleotides are TGCAGTGCTAGCCCAGGGGGGTTCGAAAAACTGTTTTTT. Protein product: CSASPGGFEKLFF.

This chain joins TRBV23-1 and TRBJ2-7; no definite D call. TRBV23-1 is filed as an ORF, its function uncertain. This CDR3 has 12 residues. Trimming removed 1 base from V and 2 bases from J, with 3 bases in between. The chain's CDR3 is CASSQWTYEQYF. The CDR3 DNA is TGCGCCAGCAGTCAATGGACCTACGAGCAGTACTTC.

The V gene is TRBV28, the J gene TRBJ1-4; TRBD1 is a possible D gene (5 bases). Trimming cost V 2 bases and J 0 bases, with 13 bases left between them. The CDR3 is made up of 17 amino acids. The germline CDR1 and CDR2 sequences are MDHEN and SYDVKM. In DNA, the CDR3 is TGTGCCAGCAGTTTAATCGCTGGGGGAACAACTAATGAAAAACTGTTTTTT. Its translation: CASSLIAGGTTNEKLFF. The full variable domain, with the rest looked up from reference TRBV28 and TRBJ1-4, is DVKVTQSSRYLVKRTGEKVFLECVQDMDHENMFWYRQDPGLGLRLIYFSYDVKMKEKGDIPEGYSVSREKKERFSLILESASTNQTSMYLCASSLIAGGTTNEKLFFGSGTQLSVL.

The genes are TRBV3-1 and TRBJ2-1; 13 positions agree with TRBD2. The J segment lost 7 bases and the V segment lost 0 bases, leaving 12 bases of the junction unmatched. The germline gives CDR1 LGHDT, CDR2 YNNKEL (reference sequence). The CDR3 sequence is 19 residues long. For the CDR3, the DNA is TGTGCCAGCAGCCAAGATCTCCGACTAGCGGGGGGCCTGGGGAATGAGCAGTTCTTC. It yields the protein CASSQDLRLAGGLGNEQFF.

This sequence joins TRBV25-1 and TRBJ2-3; a possible D gene is TRBD1 (5 bases). CDR3 length: 17 residues. V gave up 2 bases and J gave up 1 base, with 16 bases separating them. The germline V gene has CDR1 MGHDK and CDR2 SYGVNS. The CDR3 region is CASSEVSARAGTDTQYF. The CDR3 bases are TGTGCCAGCAGTGAAGTTTCGGCCAGGGCGGGCACAGATACGCAGTATTTT.

This clonotype was detected many times. This chain connects TRBV27 to TRBJ2-2; D uncertain. V was cut by 3 bases and J by 4 bases, with 15 bases left in between. Germline V gene data show CDR1 as MNHEY and CDR2 as SMNVEV (reference sequence). The CDR3 totals 16 residues. As DNA, the CDR3 is TGTGCCAGCAGTTTCCGGTTGCGCGGTGGCACCGGGGAGCTGTTTTTT. It codes for CASSFRLRGGTGELFF.

This rearrangement joins TRBV28 to TRBJ1-2; D gene uncertain. Germline V gene data show CDR1 as MDHEN and CDR2 as SYDVKM. V lost 8 bases to trimming and J lost 4 bases, with 11 bases between them. The CDR3 contains 12 residues. CDR3 region: CASHGRIYGYTF. Written as DNA, the CDR3 is TGTGCCAGCCACGGACGAATCTATGGCTACACCTTC.

In this sample, this clonotype turned up a few times. This sequence joins TRBV30 and TRBJ2-1; TRBD1 might be the D (5 bases). Trimming took 5 bases from V and 0 from J, leaving 8 bases between them. This CDR3 region has 13 residues. Germline CDR1 is GTSNPN and CDR2 is SVGIG (reference sequence). The CDR3 here is CAWGALSYNEQFF. DNA of the CDR3: TGTGCCTGGGGGGCCCTCTCCTACAATGAGCAGTTCTTC.

This clonotype was recorded at least ten times. This chain links TRBV28 with TRBJ1-5; D not resolved. Germline V CDR1 and CDR2: MDHEN, SYDVKM. The V end lost 5 bases, the J end lost 3 bases, and 5 bases lay between the germline ends. This CDR3 is 12 amino acids long. CDR3 coding DNA: TGTGCCAGCAGTCCCACCAATCAGCCCCAGCATTTT. This translates into CASSPTNQPQHF.

This clonotype was recorded at least ten times. V and J are TRBV5-1 and TRBJ1-6; TRBD1 matches at 8 bases. Trimming cost V 5 bases and J 7 bases; bases outside gene matches: 8. This CDR3 spans 15 amino acids. CDR1 is SGHRS and CDR2 is YFSETQ in the germline V gene. Here the CDR3 reads CASRYGQGSNSPLHF. Here the CDR3 DNA reads TGCGCCAGCAGATACGGACAGGGATCAAATTCACCCCTCCACTTT.

In this sample, this clonotype turned up many times. V usage is TRBV21-1 and J usage is TRBJ2-7; the D call TRBD2 from the table was never checked on the DNA. TRBV21-1 is a pseudogene. The CDR3 is made up of 17 amino acids. CDR3 bases: TGTGCCAGCAGCAAAGGAGTTGTAGCGGGGGCCCCTCACGAGCAGTACTTC. Amino acid sequence: CASSKGVVAGAPHEQYF.

J is TRBJ1-5 and V is TRBV4-3; D might be TRBD1 (5 bases). The germline V gene has CDR1 LGHNA and CDR2 YSLEER. The CDR3 covers 15 residues. With 0 bases removed from V and 6 bases from J, the gap between germline ends came to 12 bases. CDR3 coding DNA: TGCGCCAGCAGCCAAGACCGCGATGGGGGTCAGCCCCAGCATTTT. Translation gives CASSQDRDGGQPQHF.

V gene TRBV18 combines with J gene TRBJ2-7; D possibly corresponds to TRBD1 (6 bases). Per germline, CDR1 KGHSH and CDR2 LQKENI. The CDR3 spans 16 residues. Trimming cost V 0 bases and J 2 bases, with 14 bases left between them. The chain's CDR3 is CASSPPIRQDAYEQYF. The CDR3 region has the DNA TGTGCCAGCTCACCACCTATCCGACAGGATGCCTACGAGCAGTACTTC. Based on the CDR3 plus reference TRBV18 and TRBJ2-7, the full variable domain is NAGVMQNPRHLVRRRGQEARLRCSPMKGHSHVYWYRQLPEEGLKFMVYLQKENIIDESGMPKERFSAEFPKEGPSILRIQQVVRGDSAAYFCASSPPIRQDAYEQYFGPGTRLTVT.